The rows below give T cell receptor beta chains drawn from one sample of a study of cytomegalovirus exposure and HLA in healthy donors. Assay: immunoSEQ multiplex PCR; the TCRdb copy retains only in-frame clones and omits some. This sample has about 110,000 clones, with 70% to 90% found just once. Sequencing was carried out using PBMCs. The receptors were gathered from a woman under 30 in good health and CMV-seronegative. Each CDR3 is given with its conserved first and last residue. A D gene is named only where the DNA matches it firmly. Clone size is shown for a subset of rows, as once, few, many or a class of expanded clone.

TRBD1,TRBV10-2,NA,TRBJ2-7,CASSPPGTASPNEQYF,TGCGCCAGCAGTCCACCGGGGACAGCCTCTCCCAACGAGCAGTACTTC
TRBD2,TRBV2,NA,TRBJ2-1,CASSDPSGADNEQFF,TGTGCCAGCAGTGACCCCAGCGGGGCCGACAATGAGCAGTTCTTC
TRBD1,TRBV6-6,NA,TRBJ1-1,CASSPGGGNEAFF,TGTGCCAGCAGTCCGGGAGGGGGCAATGAAGCTTTCTTT
NA,TRBV10-1,NA,TRBJ1-2,CANDMVAGIGYGYTF,TGCGCCAACGATATGGTGGCAGGGATAGGCTATGGCTACACCTTC
TRBD1,TRBV2,NA,TRBJ2-7,CASTPRRDRTYEQYF,TGTGCCAGCACCCCAAGAAGGGACAGAACCTACGAGCAGTACTTC
NA,TRBV27,NA,TRBJ1-1,CASRPRGGWNTEAFF,TGTGCCAGCAGGCCGAGGGGGGGTTGGAACACTGAAGCTTTCTTT
TRBD1,TRBV7-8,NA,TRBJ2-5,CASSADRVETQYF,TGTGCCAGCAGCGCGGACAGGGTAGAGACCCAGTACTTC
NA,TRBV30,NA,TRBJ2-3,CAWSVLVSDTQYF,TGTGCCTGGAGTGTACTAGTTTCAGATACGCAGTATTTT
NA,TRBV7-6,NA,TRBJ2-3,CASSLLADTQYF,TGTGCCAGCAGCTTATTAGCAGATACGCAGTATTTT
NA,TRBV27,NA,TRBJ1-5,CEGRQPQHF,TGTGAGGGGCGTCAGCCCCAGCATTTT
NA,TRBV9,NA,TRBJ2-7,CASSVGQNYEQYF,TGTGCCAGCAGCGTAGGACAGAACTACGAGCAGTACTTC
NA,TRBV6-4,NA,TRBJ2-7,CASNSGTPRLGYEQYF,TGTGCCAGCAACTCCGGGACACCACGACTCGGGTACGAGCAGTACTTC
TRBD1,TRBV28,NA,TRBJ2-1,CASSHRGNEQFF,TGTGCCAGCAGCCACAGGGGAAATGAGCAGTTCTTC
TRBD1,TRBV9,few,TRBJ1-2,CASSVVWGQGMTNYGYTF,TGTGCCAGCAGCGTAGTTTGGGGACAGGGGATGACTAACTATGGCTACACCTTC
NA,TRBV30,NA,TRBJ1-1,CAWSIGTEAFF,TGTGCCTGGAGTATCGGGACTGAAGCTTTCTTT
TRBD2,TRBV12-5,NA,TRBJ2-5,CAISGAPWETQYF,TGTGCTATTAGCGGGGCCCCCTGGGAGACCCAGTACTTC
TRBD1,TRBV6-1,many,TRBJ2-1,CASSEGTGGYNEQFF,TGTGCCAGCAGTGAAGGGACAGGGGGCTACAATGAGCAGTTCTTC
NA,TRBV27,NA,TRBJ1-2,CASSPVPNYGYTF,TGTGCCAGCAGCCCCGTCCCTAACTATGGCTACACCTTC
NA,TRBV27,NA,TRBJ1-4,CASKRGSGQANEKLFF,TGTGCCAGCAAGAGGGGGTCCGGACAAGCTAATGAAAAACTGTTTTTT
TRBD1,TRBV28,NA,TRBJ1-4,CATGQGMDEKLFF,TGTGCCACCGGACAGGGGATGGATGAAAAACTGTTTTTT
TRBD2,TRBV2,NA,TRBJ2-1,CASSEWLAGGSSYNEQFF,TGTGCCAGCAGTGAGTGGCTAGCGGGGGGAAGCTCCTACAATGAGCAGTTCTTC
NA,TRBV9,NA,TRBJ1-6,CASSAKRGRALHF,TGTGCCAGCAGCGCCAAACGGGGTAGGGCCCTCCACTTT
NA,TRBV2,once,TRBJ2-7,CASSEDPSSYEQYF,TGTGCCAGCAGTGAAGACCCGAGCTCCTACGAGCAGTACTTC
TRBD2,TRBV10-2,NA,TRBJ2-7,CASSTWTSGDPGEQYF,TGCGCCAGCAGTACTTGGACTAGCGGCGACCCCGGCGAGCAGTACTTC
TRBD1,TRBV2,NA,TRBJ2-1,CASIPEQGIYNEQFF,TGTGCCAGCATCCCCGAACAGGGGATCTACAATGAGCAGTTCTTC
NA,TRBV6-5,NA,TRBJ2-3,CASRLTMTSTDTQYF,TGTGCCAGCAGACTTACAATGACTAGCACAGATACGCAGTATTTT
TRBD1,TRBV27,NA,TRBJ2-1,CASSLVQGAYNEQFF,TGTGCCAGCAGTTTAGTCCAGGGGGCGTACAATGAGCAGTTCTTC
NA,TRBV11-2,NA,TRBJ1-1,CASSLHSNTEAFF,TGTGCCAGCAGCTTACACAGTAACACTGAAGCTTTCTTT
NA,TRBV7-2,NA,TRBJ1-3,CASSLGSSGNTIYF,TGTGCCAGCAGCTTAGGCAGCTCTGGAAACACCATATATTTT
NA,TRBV21-1,NA,TRBJ2-3,CASSKSASGGADTQYF,TGTGCCAGCAGCAAAAGTGCTAGCGGGGGTGCAGATACGCAGTATTTT
NA,TRBV5-1,NA,TRBJ1-1,CASRSGALGAFF,TGCGCCAGCAGGTCAGGGGCCCTGGGAGCTTTCTTT
TRBD1,TRBV2,NA,TRBJ2-7,CASSPPAGTGDYEQYF,TGTGCCAGCAGTCCCCCGGCGGGGACAGGGGACTACGAGCAGTACTTC
NA,TRBV7-9,NA,TRBJ1-2,CASSPRQGLVNYGYTF,TGTGCCAGCAGCCCCCGTCAGGGGTTAGTAAACTATGGCTACACCTTC
NA,TRBV28,NA,TRBJ1-3,CASSSRVRGNTIYF,TGTGCCAGCAGTTCCAGGGTGCGGGGAAACACCATATATTTT
TRBD2,TRBV5-5,NA,TRBJ2-7,CASSLDLADYEQYF,TGTGCCAGCAGCTTAGATCTAGCGGACTACGAGCAGTACTTC
TRBD2,TRBV15,medium-sized,TRBJ2-5,CATSREAGGPETQYF,TGTGCCACCAGCAGAGAAGCGGGGGGGCCAGAGACCCAGTACTTC
NA,TRBV27,NA,TRBJ2-3,CASSRDQGDTQYF,TGTGCCAGCAGTCGCGACCAGGGAGATACGCAGTATTTT
NA,TRBV5-1,NA,TRBJ1-1,CASSSDLSGTEAFF,TGCGCCAGCAGCTCGGACTTATCGGGCACTGAAGCTTTCTTT
NA,TRBV11-2,NA,TRBJ1-1,CASSRPNGGNEAFF,TGTGCCAGCAGCCGGCCGAATGGAGGGAATGAAGCTTTCTTT
NA,TRBV30,NA,TRBJ1-4,CAWTRQPNEKLFF,TGTGCCTGGACGCGACAGCCTAATGAAAAACTGTTTTTT
TRBD2,TRBV7-2,NA,TRBJ2-7,CASSLEAGSYYEQYF,TGTGCCAGCAGCTTAGAAGCGGGGTCCTACTACGAGCAGTACTTC
NA,TRBV6-5,NA,TRBJ1-1,CASSYRGNTEAFF,TGTGCCAGCAGTTACAGGGGGAACACTGAAGCTTTCTTT
TRBD1,TRBV4-2,NA,TRBJ2-7,CASSQDGGQGADEQYF,TGTGCCAGCAGCCAAGACGGCGGACAGGGAGCCGACGAGCAATACTTC